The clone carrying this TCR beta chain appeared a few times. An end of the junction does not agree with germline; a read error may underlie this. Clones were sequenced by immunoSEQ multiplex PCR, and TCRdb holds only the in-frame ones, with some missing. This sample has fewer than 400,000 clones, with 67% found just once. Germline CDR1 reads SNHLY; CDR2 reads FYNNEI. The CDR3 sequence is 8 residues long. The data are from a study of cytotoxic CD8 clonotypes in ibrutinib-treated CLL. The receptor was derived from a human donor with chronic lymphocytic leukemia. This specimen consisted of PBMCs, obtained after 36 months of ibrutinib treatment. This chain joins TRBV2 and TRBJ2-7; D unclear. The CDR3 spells CASSPDHF. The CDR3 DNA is TGTGCCAGCAGCCCGGACCACTTC.